This T cell receptor (beta chain) was identified during a study of identical twins. Between the trimmed V and J ends, which lost 0 bases and 4 bases, there was a span of 7 bases. The CDR3 totals 14 residues. The V gene's germline CDR1 is MNHEY and CDR2 SMNVEV (reference sequence). TCRdb redid the calling of the 5' RACE reads with MiXCR, one entry per CDR3 protein. The repertoire consists of about 240,000 distinct CDR3 sequences, with roughly a tenth occurring once and the leading ten covering more than 8.5%. This clonotype was detected only a few times. V gene TRBV27 combines with J gene TRBJ2-1; no clear D. The sample taken for sequencing was memory T cells sorted from blood. The TCR comes from a man between 50 and 59 years old in good health. The CDR3 loop is CASSLSGPYNEQFF. In DNA form, the CDR3 reads TGTGCCAGCAGTTTATCTGGCCCTTACAATGAGCAGTTCTTC.